The 9 T cell receptor beta chains listed next were all sequenced from one sample in a study of CD8 T cells in Susac syndrome. Random hexamers served to reverse transcribe roughly 0.45 to 1 ug RNA. TCRdb re-derived calls from the immunoSEQ multiplex PCR reads in MiXCR, one entry per CDR3 protein. Seen here are tens of thousands of distinct CDR3 sequences, approximately 93% observed once, and the top ten hold over 0.45%. The sequenced sample was CD8+ T cells from PBMCs. The receptors come from a human donor with Susac syndrome.

The chain combines TRBV7-9 with TRBJ2-7; D may be TRBD2 (5 bases). Trimming removed 5 bases from V and 4 bases from J, with 9 bases in between. Germline V gives CDR1 SEHNR, CDR2 FQNEAQ (reference sequence). The CDR3 loop spans 12 amino acids. CDR3 loop: CASSPRRYEQYF. Here the CDR3 DNA reads TGTGCCAGCAGCCCGAGGAGGTACGAGCAGTACTTC.

This clonotype came up a few times. The chain is built from TRBV2 and TRBJ2-3, with unresolved D. Between the trimmed V and J ends, which lost 2 bases and 5 bases, there was a span of 5 bases. Germline V lookup: CDR1 SNHLY, CDR2 FYNNEI. The CDR3 extends over 12 amino acids. CDR3 region: CASSEHRDTQYF. The CDR3 DNA reads as TGTGCCAGCAGTGAACACAGAGATACGCAGTATTTT.

CDR3 residues: CASSYRVAEQYF. CDR3 sequence (DNA): TGTGCCAGCAGTTACAGGGTAGCCGAGCAGTACTTC. This rearrangement joins TRBV7-9 to TRBJ2-1; D perhaps matches TRBD1 (6 bases). TRBJ2-7 matches the DNA end more closely, so the J call is doubtful. CDR1 and CDR2 (germline): SEHNR, FQNEAQ (reference sequence). The CDR3 loop spans 12 amino acids.

The rearrangement links TRBV18 to TRBJ2-7; perhaps TRBD1 as D (6 bases). V dropped 2 bases and J dropped 4 bases, with 15 bases sitting between them. Germline loops: CDR1 KGHSH, CDR2 LQKENI. There are 15 residues in the CDR3. Written as DNA, the CDR3 is TGTGCCAGCTCACCAACTGGGGACACCGGGTACGAGCAGTACTTC. Translation gives CASSPTGDTGYEQYF.

The chain links TRBV6-4 to TRBJ2-3; D uncertain. The CDR3 contains 13 residues. Looked up from germline, CDR1 is MRHNA and CDR2 is SNTAGT. The V gene lost 3 bases and the J gene lost 1 base, with 5 bases spanning the gap. The DNA for the CDR3 is TGTGCCAGCAGTGAAAGCGGCACAGATACGCAGTATTTT. Its protein product is CASSESGTDTQYF.

The chain recombines TRBV19 with TRBJ2-1; D not resolved. The V end was cut by 4 bases, the J end by 6 bases, with 4 bases between. CDR3 size: 11 residues. The germline V gene has CDR1 LNHDA and CDR2 SQIVND (reference sequence). The CDR3 coding sequence is TGTGCCAGTAGTAAAGGCAATGAGCAGTTCTTC. Protein sequence: CASSKGNEQFF.

The count of this clonotype is one. The chain links TRBV6-5 to TRBJ2-7; tentatively, D is TRBD1 (5 bases). The CDR3 spans 14 residues. Trimming left V 6 bases short and J 0 bases short, with 12 bases between. The V gene's germline CDR1 is MNHEY and CDR2 SVGAGI. Here the CDR3 reads CASSETDSSYEQYF. As DNA, the CDR3 is TGTGCCAGCAGCGAAACCGACAGCTCCTACGAGCAGTACTTC.

The V call is TRBV30, the J call TRBJ2-2, with 8 nucleotides matching TRBD1. The CDR3 loop spans 18 amino acids. The junction had 11 bases not matched to a gene; V was cut back by 2 bases and J by 0 bases. CDR1 and CDR2 (germline): GTSNPN, SVGIG (reference sequence). The CDR3 sequence is CAWSLPLHRGANTGELFF. The CDR3 bases are TGTGCCTGGAGTCTACCCCTACACAGGGGGGCGAACACCGGGGAGCTGTTTTTT.

This chain links TRBV29-1 with TRBJ2-5, with D possibly matching TRBD2 (6 bases). Per germline, CDR1 SQVTM and CDR2 ANQGSEA. The V and J ends lost 6 bases and 2 bases respectively, with 13 bases between them. The length of the CDR3 is 13 residues. The CDR3 loop reads CSVPGRRQETQYF. The CDR3 DNA reads TGCAGCGTCCCGGGGAGGCGACAAGAGACCCAGTACTTC.